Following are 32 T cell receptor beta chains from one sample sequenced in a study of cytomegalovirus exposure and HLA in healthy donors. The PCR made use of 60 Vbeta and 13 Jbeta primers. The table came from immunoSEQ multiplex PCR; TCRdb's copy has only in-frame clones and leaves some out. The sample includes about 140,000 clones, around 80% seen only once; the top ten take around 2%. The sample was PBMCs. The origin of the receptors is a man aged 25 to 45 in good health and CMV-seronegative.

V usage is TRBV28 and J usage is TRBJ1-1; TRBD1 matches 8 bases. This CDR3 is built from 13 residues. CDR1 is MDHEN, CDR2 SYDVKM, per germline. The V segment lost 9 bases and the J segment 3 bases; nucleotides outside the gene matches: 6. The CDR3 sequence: CASRQGRDTEAFF. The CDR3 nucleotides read TGTGCCAGTCGACAGGGGCGGGACACTGAAGCTTTCTTT.

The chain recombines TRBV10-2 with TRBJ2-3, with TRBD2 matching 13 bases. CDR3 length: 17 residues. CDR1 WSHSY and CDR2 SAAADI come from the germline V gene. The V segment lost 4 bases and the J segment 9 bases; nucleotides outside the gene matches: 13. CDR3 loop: CASSGLGTSGTRITQYF. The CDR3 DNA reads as TGCGCCAGCAGTGGTTTGGGGACTAGCGGGACCAGGATCACGCAGTATTTT.

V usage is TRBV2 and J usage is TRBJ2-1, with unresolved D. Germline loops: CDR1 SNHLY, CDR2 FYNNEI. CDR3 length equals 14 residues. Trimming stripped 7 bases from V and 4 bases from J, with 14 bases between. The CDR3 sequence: CASNRLVAYNEQFF. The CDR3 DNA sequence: TGTGCCAGCAATCGGCTAGTTGCATACAATGAGCAGTTCTTC.

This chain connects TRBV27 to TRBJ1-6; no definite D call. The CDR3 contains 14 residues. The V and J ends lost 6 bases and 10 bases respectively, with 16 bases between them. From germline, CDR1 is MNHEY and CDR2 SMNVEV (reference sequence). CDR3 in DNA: TGTGCCAGCAGCCGGGAGACGGGCGGGTCACCCCTCCACTTT. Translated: CASSRETGGSPLHF.

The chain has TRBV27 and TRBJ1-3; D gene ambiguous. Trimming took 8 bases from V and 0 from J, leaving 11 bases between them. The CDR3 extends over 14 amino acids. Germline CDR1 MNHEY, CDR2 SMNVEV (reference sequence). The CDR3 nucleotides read TGTGCCAGCTCTCAGGCGAGCTCTGGAAACACCATATATTTT. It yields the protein CASSQASSGNTIYF.

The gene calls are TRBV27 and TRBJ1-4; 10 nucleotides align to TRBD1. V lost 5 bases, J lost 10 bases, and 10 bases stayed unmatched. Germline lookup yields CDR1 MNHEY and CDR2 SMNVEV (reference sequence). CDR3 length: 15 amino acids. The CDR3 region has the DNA TGTGCCAGCAGTCCCTCAGGCCGGGACAGGGGAAAACTGTTTTTT. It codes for CASSPSGRDRGKLFF.

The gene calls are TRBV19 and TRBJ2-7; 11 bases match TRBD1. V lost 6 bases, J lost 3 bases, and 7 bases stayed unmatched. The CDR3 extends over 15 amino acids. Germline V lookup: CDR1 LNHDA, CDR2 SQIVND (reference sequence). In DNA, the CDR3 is TGTGCCAGTAGCCTCCAGGGACAGGGGGTCTACGAGCAGTACTTC. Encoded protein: CASSLQGQGVYEQYF.

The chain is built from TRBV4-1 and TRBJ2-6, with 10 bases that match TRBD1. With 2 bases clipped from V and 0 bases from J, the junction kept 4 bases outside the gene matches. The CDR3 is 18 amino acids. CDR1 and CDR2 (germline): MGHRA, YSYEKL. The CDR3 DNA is TGCGCCAGCAGCCAACCAGGGACAGGGGTCTCTGGGGCCAACGTCCTGACTTTC. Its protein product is CASSQPGTGVSGANVLTF.

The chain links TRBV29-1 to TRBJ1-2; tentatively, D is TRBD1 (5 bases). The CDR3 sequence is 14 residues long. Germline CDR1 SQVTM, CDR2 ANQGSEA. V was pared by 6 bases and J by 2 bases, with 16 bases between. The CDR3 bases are TGCAGCGTCCTGCGACAGAACCCCAACTATGGCTACACCTTC. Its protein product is CSVLRQNPNYGYTF.

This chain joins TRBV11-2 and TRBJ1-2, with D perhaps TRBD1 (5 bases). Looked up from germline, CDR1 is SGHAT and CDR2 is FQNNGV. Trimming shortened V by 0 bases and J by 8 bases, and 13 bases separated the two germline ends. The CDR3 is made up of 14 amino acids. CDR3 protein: CASSLDLGPRGYTF. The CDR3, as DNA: TGTGCCAGCAGCTTAGATTTGGGGCCTCGGGGCTACACCTTC.

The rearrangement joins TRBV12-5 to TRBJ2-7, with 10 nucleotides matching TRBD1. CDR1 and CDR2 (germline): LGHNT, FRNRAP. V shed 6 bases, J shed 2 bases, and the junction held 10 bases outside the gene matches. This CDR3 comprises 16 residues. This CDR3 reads CASGKRAGQGAYEQYF. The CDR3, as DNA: TGTGCTAGTGGCAAACGGGCTGGACAGGGGGCCTACGAGCAGTACTTC.

The CDR3 sequence is CASSQEWSGGTGYEQYF. The CDR3 DNA reads TGTGCCAGCAGCCAAGAGTGGAGCGGGGGAACGGGTTACGAGCAGTACTTC. This rearrangement joins TRBV4-2 to TRBJ2-7; 8 positions match TRBD2. J was trimmed by 4 bases and V by 0 bases; bases with no gene match: 11. Germline V gene lookup returns CDR1 LGHNA and CDR2 YNFKEQ. The CDR3 spans 17 residues.

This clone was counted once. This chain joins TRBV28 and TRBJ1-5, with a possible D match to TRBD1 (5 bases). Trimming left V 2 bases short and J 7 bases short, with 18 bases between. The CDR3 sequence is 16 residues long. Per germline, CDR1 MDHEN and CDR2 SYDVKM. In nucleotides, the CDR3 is TGTGCCAGCAGTTTAGGGGAGGGGCGACCCAGACAGCCCCAGCATTTT. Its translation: CASSLGEGRPRQPQHF. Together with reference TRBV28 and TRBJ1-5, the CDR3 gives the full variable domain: DVKVTQSSRYLVKRTGEKVFLECVQDMDHENMFWYRQDPGLGLRLIYFSYDVKMKEKGDIPEGYSVSREKKERFSLILESASTNQTSMYLCASSLGEGRPRQPQHFGDGTRLSIL.

This chain's CDR3 is CASSVALKGDTEAFF. The CDR3 DNA sequence: TGTGCCAGCAGCGTAGCGCTCAAAGGGGACACTGAAGCTTTCTTT. V gene TRBV9 combines with J gene TRBJ1-1, with D maybe TRBD1 (5 bases). This CDR3 has 15 residues. V shed 0 bases and J shed 3 bases, with 12 bases lying between them. The germline CDR1 and CDR2 sequences are SGDLS and YYNGEE.

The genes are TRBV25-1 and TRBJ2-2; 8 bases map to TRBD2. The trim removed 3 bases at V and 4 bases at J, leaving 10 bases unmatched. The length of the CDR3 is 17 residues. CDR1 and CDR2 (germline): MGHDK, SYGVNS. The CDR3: CASSDWSGSGATGELFF. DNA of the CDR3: TGTGCCAGCAGTGATTGGAGCGGGAGTGGGGCCACCGGGGAGCTGTTTTTT.

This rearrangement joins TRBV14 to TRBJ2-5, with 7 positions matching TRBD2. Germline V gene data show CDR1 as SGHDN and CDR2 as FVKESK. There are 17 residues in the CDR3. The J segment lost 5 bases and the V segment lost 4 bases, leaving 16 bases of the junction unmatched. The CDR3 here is CASSPWSGAGPRETQYF. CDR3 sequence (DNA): TGTGCCAGCAGCCCTTGGAGCGGGGCAGGGCCCCGGGAGACCCAGTACTTC. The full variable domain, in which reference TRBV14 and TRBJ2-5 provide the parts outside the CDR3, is EAGVTQFPSHSVIEKGQTVTLRCDPISGHDNLYWYRRVMGKEIKFLLHFVKESKQDESGMPNNRFLAERTGGTYSTLKVQPAELEDSGVYFCASSPWSGAGPRETQYFGPGTRLLVL.

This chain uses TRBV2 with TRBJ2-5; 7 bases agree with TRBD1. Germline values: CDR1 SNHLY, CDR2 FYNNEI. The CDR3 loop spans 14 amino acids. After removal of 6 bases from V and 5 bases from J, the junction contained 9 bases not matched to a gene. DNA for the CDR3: TGTGCCAGCAGGCCTGACAGGGTCGGCGAGACCCAGTACTTC. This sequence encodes CASRPDRVGETQYF.

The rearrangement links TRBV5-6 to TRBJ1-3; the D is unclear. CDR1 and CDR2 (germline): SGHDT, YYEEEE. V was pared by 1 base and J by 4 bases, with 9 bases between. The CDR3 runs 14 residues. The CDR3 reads CASSLRGPGNTIYF. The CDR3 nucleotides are TGTGCCAGCAGCTTGAGAGGGCCGGGAAACACCATATATTTT.

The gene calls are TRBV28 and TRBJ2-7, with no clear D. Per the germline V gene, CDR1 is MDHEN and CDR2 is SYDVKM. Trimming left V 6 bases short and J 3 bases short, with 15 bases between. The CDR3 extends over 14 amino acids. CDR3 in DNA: TGTGCCAGCAGGCTAAGTAAGCCGTTCTACGAGCAGTACTTC. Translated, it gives CASRLSKPFYEQYF.

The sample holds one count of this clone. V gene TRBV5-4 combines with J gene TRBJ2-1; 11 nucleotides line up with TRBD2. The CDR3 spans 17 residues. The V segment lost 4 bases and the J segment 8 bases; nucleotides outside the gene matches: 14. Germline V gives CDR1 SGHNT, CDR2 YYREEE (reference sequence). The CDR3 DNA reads TGTGCCAGCAGCCCACCGACCTTAGCGGGGGGGCCGGATGAGCAGTTCTTC. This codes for CASSPPTLAGGPDEQFF.

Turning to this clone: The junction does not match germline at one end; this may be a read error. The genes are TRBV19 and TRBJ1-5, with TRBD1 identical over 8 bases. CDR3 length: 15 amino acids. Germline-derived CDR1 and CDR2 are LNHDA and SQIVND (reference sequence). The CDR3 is CASSTQDRVNQPQNF. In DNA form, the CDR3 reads TGTGCCAGTAGTACCCAGGACAGGGTCAATCAGCCCCAGAATTTT. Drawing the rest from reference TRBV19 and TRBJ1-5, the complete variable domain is DGGITQSPKYLFRKEGQNVTLSCEQNLNHDAMYWYRQDPGQGLRLIYYSQIVNDFQKGDIAEGYSVSREKKESFPLTVTSAQKNPTAFYLCASSTQDRVNQPQNFGDGTRLSIL.

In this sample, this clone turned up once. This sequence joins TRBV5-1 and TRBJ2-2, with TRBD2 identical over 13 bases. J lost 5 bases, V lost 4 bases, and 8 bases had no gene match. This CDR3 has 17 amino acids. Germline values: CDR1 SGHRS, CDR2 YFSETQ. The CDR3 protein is CASSKPGLAGVTGELFF. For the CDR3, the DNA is TGCGCCAGCAGCAAACCCGGACTAGCGGGAGTAACCGGGGAGCTGTTTTTT.

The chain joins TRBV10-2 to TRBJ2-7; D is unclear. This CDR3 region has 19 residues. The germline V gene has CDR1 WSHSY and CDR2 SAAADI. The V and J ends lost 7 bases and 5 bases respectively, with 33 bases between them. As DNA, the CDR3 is TGCGCCAGCAATGAACAATCCGGAGTAATGCCGGATTTCGTGCACGAGCAGTACTTC. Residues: CASNEQSGVMPDFVHEQYF.

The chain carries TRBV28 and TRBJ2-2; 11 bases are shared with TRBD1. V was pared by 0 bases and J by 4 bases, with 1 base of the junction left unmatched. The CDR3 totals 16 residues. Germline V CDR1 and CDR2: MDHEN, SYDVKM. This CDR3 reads CASSLWGQGGTGELFF. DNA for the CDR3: TGTGCCAGCAGTTTATGGGGACAGGGGGGCACCGGGGAGCTGTTTTTT.

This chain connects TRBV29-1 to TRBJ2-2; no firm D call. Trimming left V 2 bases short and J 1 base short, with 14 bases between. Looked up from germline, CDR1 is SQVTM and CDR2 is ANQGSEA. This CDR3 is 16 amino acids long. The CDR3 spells CSVELRSGRNTGELFF. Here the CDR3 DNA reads TGCAGCGTTGAACTTAGATCGGGTAGGAACACCGGGGAGCTGTTTTTT.

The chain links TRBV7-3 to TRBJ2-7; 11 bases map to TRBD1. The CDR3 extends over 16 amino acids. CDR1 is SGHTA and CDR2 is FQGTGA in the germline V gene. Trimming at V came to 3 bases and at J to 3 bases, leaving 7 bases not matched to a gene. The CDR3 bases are TGTGCCAGCAGCTTGGAGGGACAGGGGGGGTTCTACGAGCAGTACTTC. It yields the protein CASSLEGQGGFYEQYF.

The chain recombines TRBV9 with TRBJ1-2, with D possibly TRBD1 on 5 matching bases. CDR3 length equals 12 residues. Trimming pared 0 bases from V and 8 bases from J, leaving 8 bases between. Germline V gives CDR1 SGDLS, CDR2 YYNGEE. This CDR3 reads CASSVDRGGYTF. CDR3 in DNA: TGTGCCAGCAGCGTAGATAGGGGAGGCTACACCTTC.

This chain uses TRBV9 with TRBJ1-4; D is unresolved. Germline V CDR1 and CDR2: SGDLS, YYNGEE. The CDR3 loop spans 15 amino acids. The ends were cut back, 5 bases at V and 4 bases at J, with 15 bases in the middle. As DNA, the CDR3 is TGTGCCAGCAGTGCCCGGAGGGCTGGTAATGAAAAACTGTTTTTT. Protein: CASSARRAGNEKLFF.

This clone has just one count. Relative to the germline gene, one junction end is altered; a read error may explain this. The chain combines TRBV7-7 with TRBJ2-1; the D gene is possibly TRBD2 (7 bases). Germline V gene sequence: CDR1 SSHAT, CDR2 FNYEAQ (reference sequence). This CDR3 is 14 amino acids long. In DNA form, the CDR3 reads TGTGCTAGCATGGCGGGGGCCACCTACAATGAGCAGTTCTTC. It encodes CASMAGATYNEQFF.

The CDR3 DNA sequence: TGTGCCAGCTCAGGGGTGACAGGTTCCGACGAGCAGTACTTC. Protein product: CASSGVTGSDEQYF. The chain couples TRBV18 to TRBJ2-7; a possible D gene is TRBD1 (6 bases). This CDR3 contains 14 residues. Germline-derived CDR1 and CDR2 are KGHSH and LQKENI. V was shortened by 5 bases and J by 5 bases, with 16 bases between the two germline ends.

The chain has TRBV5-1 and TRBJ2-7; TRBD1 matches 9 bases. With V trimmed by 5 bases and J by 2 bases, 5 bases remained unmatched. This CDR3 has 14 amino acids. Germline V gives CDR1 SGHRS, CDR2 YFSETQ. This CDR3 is CASSTRDRAYEQYF. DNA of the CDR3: TGCGCCAGCAGTACCCGGGACAGGGCCTACGAGCAGTACTTC.

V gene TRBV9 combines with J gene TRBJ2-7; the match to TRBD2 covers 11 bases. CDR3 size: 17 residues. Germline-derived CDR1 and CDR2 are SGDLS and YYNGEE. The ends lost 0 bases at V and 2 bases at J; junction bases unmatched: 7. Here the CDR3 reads CASSVAVASGGPYEQYF. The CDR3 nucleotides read TGTGCCAGCAGCGTAGCGGTGGCTAGCGGGGGGCCCTACGAGCAGTACTTC.